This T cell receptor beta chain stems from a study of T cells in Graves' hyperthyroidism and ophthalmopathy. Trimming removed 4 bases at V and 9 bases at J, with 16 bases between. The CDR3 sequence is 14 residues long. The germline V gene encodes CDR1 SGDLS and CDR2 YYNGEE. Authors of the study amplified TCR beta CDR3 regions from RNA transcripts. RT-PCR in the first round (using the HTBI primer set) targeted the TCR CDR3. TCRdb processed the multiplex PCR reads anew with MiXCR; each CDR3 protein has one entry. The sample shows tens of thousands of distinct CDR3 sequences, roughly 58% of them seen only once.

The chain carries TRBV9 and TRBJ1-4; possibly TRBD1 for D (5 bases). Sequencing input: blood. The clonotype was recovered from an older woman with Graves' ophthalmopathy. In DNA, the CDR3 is TGTGCCAGCAGCCCACTCCCGGGGCGGCAAAAACTGTTTTTT. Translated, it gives CASSPLPGRQKLFF.